Listed below are T cell receptor beta chains from one sample, sequenced in a study of shared clonotypes between healthy human individuals. Some clones are missing from TCRdb's copy, which holds only in-frame ones; the method was immunoSEQ multiplex PCR. The data contain over a million clones, 75% to 85% of them singletons. The sequencing sample was made of memory CD4+ T cells from PBMCs. Source of these receptors: a man aged 18 to 30 in good health. Some clones in this sample may be carry-over from other donors' samples. CDR3s include the opening cysteine and the closing phenylalanine or tryptophan. D genes are given only for firm matches. A clone size is listed for some rows: how often the clone was seen (once, few, many), or a class if it is expanded.

>TRBV11-3|NA|TRBJ2-1|NA
CASSLGFSYNEQFF
TGTGCCAGCAGCTTAGGTTTTAGCTACAATGAGCAGTTCTTC
>TRBV5-1|NA|TRBJ2-7|TRBD1
CASSSSLTGTTSYEQYF
TGCGCCAGCAGCTCCTCTCTGACAGGGACGACCTCCTACGAGCAGTACTTC
>TRBV5-1|NA|TRBJ2-1|NA
CASSSLSSYNEQFF
TGCGCCAGCAGCTCTCTAAGCTCCTACAATGAGCAGTTCTTC
>TRBV10-3|NA|TRBJ1-1|TRBD1
CAIQKGTGKTEAFF
TGTGCCATCCAAAAAGGGACAGGGAAAACTGAAGCTTTCTTT
>TRBV28|few|TRBJ1-1|NA
CASSLVPQREAFF
TGTGCCAGCAGTTTAGTCCCACAGCGTGAAGCTTTCTTT
>TRBV7-2|NA|TRBJ2-5|TRBD1
CASSFLTGVPETQYF
TGTGCCAGCAGCTTTCTCACAGGGGTTCCGGAGACCCAGTACTTC
>TRBV4-1|NA|TRBJ1-5|TRBD1
CASSHPWTGTGDNQPQHF
TGCGCCAGCAGCCACCCGTGGACCGGGACAGGGGACAATCAGCCCCAGCATTTT
>TRBV30|NA|TRBJ1-3|NA
CAWISAAGQSGNTIYF
TGTGCCTGGATAAGTGCGGCAGGACAATCTGGAAACACCATATATTTT
>TRBV18|NA|TRBJ2-7|TRBD1
CASSPNRDRAGEQYF
TGTGCCAGCTCACCAAACCGGGACAGGGCAGGGGAGCAGTACTTC
>TRBV19|NA|TRBJ1-4|TRBD1
CASGWDRVNEKLFF
TGTGCCAGTGGATGGGACAGGGTAAATGAAAAACTGTTTTTT
>TRBV11-2|few|TRBJ1-1|NA
CASSATQSPGAFF
TGTGCCAGCAGCGCGACACAAAGCCCGGGGGCTTTCTTT
>TRBV7-2|NA|TRBJ1-5|NA
CASSLDITPRQPQHF
TGTGCCAGCAGCTTAGACATTACTCCGCGACAGCCCCAGCATTTT
>TRBV2|many|TRBJ1-3|NA
CASSEERLGKGGNTIYF
TGTGCCAGCAGTGAAGAGAGGCTTGGGAAGGGTGGAAACACCATATATTTT
>TRBV6-5|many|TRBJ1-2|NA
CASRRQVDYGYTF
TGTGCCAGCAGGAGACAGGTGGACTATGGCTACACCTTC
>TRBV28|NA|TRBJ1-2|NA
CASSLSQSAGSASYGYTF
TGTGCCAGCAGTTTGTCCCAGTCCGCAGGCTCCGCGAGCTATGGCTACACCTTC
>TRBV11-2|few|TRBJ1-1|TRBD1
CASKSGQRSGASAFF
TGTGCCAGCAAGTCGGGACAGCGATCAGGGGCTTCAGCTTTCTTT
>TRBV2|NA|TRBJ1-6|TRBD1
CASSGGIGTVSPLHF
TGTGCCAGCAGTGGAGGAATAGGGACAGTCTCACCCCTCCACTTT
>TRBV10-2|NA|TRBJ1-4|NA
CASSSAAANEKLFF
TGCGCCAGCAGTTCAGCTGCAGCTAATGAAAAACTGTTTTTT
>TRBV6-5|once|TRBJ2-2|NA
CASSWANTGELFF
TGTGCCAGCAGTTGGGCGAACACCGGGGAGCTGTTTTTT
>TRBV10-3|NA|TRBJ2-7|NA
CAISESTGRSYEQYF
TGTGCCATCAGTGAGTCTACGGGACGGTCCTACGAGCAGTACTTC
>TRBV6-1|many|TRBJ1-2|TRBD1
CATSPDRDYGYTF
TGTGCCACGTCCCCTGACAGGGACTATGGCTACACCTTC
>TRBV7-2|NA|TRBJ2-7|NA
CASSREVGGAYEQYF
TGTGCCAGCAGCAGAGAAGTTGGAGGGGCCTACGAGCAGTACTTC
>TRBV6-5|NA|TRBJ2-2|NA
CASRKRRDTGELFF
TGTGCCAGCAGAAAGAGGCGGGACACCGGGGAGCTGTTTTTT
>TRBV4-2|NA|TRBJ2-6|NA
CASSPTPDSGANVLTF
TGTGCCAGCTCCCCCACCCCGGACTCTGGGGCCAACGTCCTGACTTTC
>TRBV2|NA|TRBJ2-3|NA
CASNREGDTQYF
TGTGCCAGCAATCGAGAGGGAGATACGCAGTATTTT
>TRBV5-1|once|TRBJ2-1|TRBD1
CASSLTGVSYNEQFF
TGCGCCAGCAGCTTGACAGGGGTTTCCTACAATGAGCAGTTCTTC
>TRBV30|many|TRBJ2-1|TRBD2
CAWSVGGSSYNEQFF
TGTGCCTGGAGTGTCGGCGGGAGCTCCTACAATGAGCAGTTCTTC
>TRBV9|NA|TRBJ2-3|TRBD2
CASTMRETDTQYF
TGTGCCAGCACGATGCGGGAGACAGATACGCAGTATTTT
>TRBV6-5|NA|TRBJ2-2|NA
CASSYSGGTGELFF
TGTGCCAGCAGTTACTCGGGGGGCACCGGGGAGCTGTTTTTT
>TRBV4-2|NA|TRBJ2-1|TRBD2
CASSPMKRGYNEQFF
TGTGCCAGCAGCCCGATGAAGCGGGGTTACAATGAGCAGTTCTTC
>TRBV6-5|NA|TRBJ2-1|TRBD2
CASNGLAGDGDEQFF
TGTGCCAGCAACGGACTAGCGGGAGATGGGGATGAGCAGTTCTTC
>TRBV7-2|NA|TRBJ2-5|TRBD2
CASSLGFAGEETQYF
TGTGCCAGCAGCTTAGGTTTTGCGGGAGAGGAGACCCAGTACTTC
>TRBV28|NA|TRBJ1-5|TRBD1
CASSPQGGGNQPQHF
TGTGCCAGCAGTCCACAGGGGGGAGGCAATCAGCCCCAGCATTTT
>TRBV2|NA|TRBJ2-3|TRBD2
CASSPPGSGRGDTQYF
TGTGCCAGCAGCCCCCCGGGTAGCGGGAGAGGGGATACGCAGTATTTT
>TRBV27|NA|TRBJ1-2|NA
CASSLRGFYGYTF
TGTGCCAGCAGTTTACGGGGTTTTTATGGCTACACCTTC
>TRBV7-2|NA|TRBJ2-1|TRBD2
CASSPRTSGGEQFF
TGTGCCAGCAGCCCGAGGACTAGCGGGGGTGAGCAGTTCTTC
>TRBV5-1|NA|TRBJ2-5|TRBD2
CASSLAAGVQETQYF
TGCGCCAGCAGCTTGGCGGCGGGAGTCCAAGAGACCCAGTACTTC
>TRBV5-1|NA|TRBJ2-1|TRBD2
CASSLAPGLVKNEQFF
TGCGCCAGCAGCTTGGCCCCGGGACTAGTTAAAAATGAGCAGTTCTTC
>TRBV7-6|NA|TRBJ2-3|TRBD2
CASSSSGSRADTQYF
TGTGCCAGCAGCTCGAGCGGGAGTCGTGCAGATACGCAGTATTTT
>TRBV28|few|TRBJ1-2|TRBD1
CASRSGQGTYGYTF
TGTGCCAGCAGGTCGGGACAGGGAACCTATGGCTACACCTTC
>TRBV7-6|once|TRBJ2-7|NA
CASSLFLQGTEQYF
TGTGCCAGCAGCTTATTCCTCCAAGGGACCGAGCAGTACTTC
>TRBV11-2|many|TRBJ1-2|TRBD1
CASSPGDRAIYGYTF
TGTGCCAGCAGCCCAGGTGACAGGGCCATCTATGGCTACACCTTC
>TRBV9|NA|TRBJ2-7|TRBD1
CASSPGQGAHEQYF
TGTGCCAGCAGCCCCGGACAGGGGGCCCACGAGCAGTACTTC
>TRBV5-4|NA|TRBJ2-5|TRBD1
CASSFQMTGTDQETQYF
TGTGCCAGCAGCTTTCAAATGACCGGGACAGACCAAGAGACCCAGTACTTC
>TRBV10-2|NA|TRBJ2-2|TRBD2
CASSESRASGTGELFF
TGCGCCAGCAGTGAGTCGAGGGCTAGCGGAACCGGGGAGCTGTTTTTT
>TRBV7-3|NA|TRBJ2-1|NA
CASSPRRGNEQFF
TGTGCCAGCAGCCCCCGACGGGGAAATGAGCAGTTCTTC
>TRBV9|NA|TRBJ2-3|TRBD2
CASSVSGSSTDTQYF
TGTGCCAGCAGCGTTAGCGGGAGCTCCACAGATACGCAGTATTTT
>TRBV27|NA|TRBJ2-7|NA
CASSASRNSYEQYF
TGTGCCAGCAGTGCCAGCCGAAACTCCTACGAGCAGTACTTC
>TRBV7-2|NA|TRBJ1-2|NA
CASSPHLQLPGDGYTF
TGTGCCAGCAGCCCGCACCTACAGCTTCCTGGGGATGGCTACACCTTC
>TRBV5-8|NA|TRBJ2-1|NA
CASSLAVRGEQFF
TGTGCCAGCAGCTTGGCGGTCCGGGGGGAGCAGTTCTTC
>TRBV9|NA|TRBJ1-2|NA
CASSVGWGVYGYTF
TGTGCCAGCAGCGTAGGGTGGGGAGTCTATGGCTACACCTTC